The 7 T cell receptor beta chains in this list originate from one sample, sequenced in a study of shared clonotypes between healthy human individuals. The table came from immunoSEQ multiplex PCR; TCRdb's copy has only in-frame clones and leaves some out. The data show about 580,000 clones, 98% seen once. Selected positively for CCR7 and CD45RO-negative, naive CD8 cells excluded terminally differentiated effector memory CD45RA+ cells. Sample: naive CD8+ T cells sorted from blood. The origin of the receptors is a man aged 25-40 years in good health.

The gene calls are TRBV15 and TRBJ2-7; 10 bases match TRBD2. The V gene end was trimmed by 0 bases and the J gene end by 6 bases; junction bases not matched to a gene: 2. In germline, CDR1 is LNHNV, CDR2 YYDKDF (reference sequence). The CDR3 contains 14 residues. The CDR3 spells CATSREAGGGEQYF. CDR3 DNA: TGTGCCACCAGCAGAGAAGCGGGAGGGGGCGAGCAGTACTTC. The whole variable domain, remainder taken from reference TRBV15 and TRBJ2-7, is DAMVIQNPRYQVTQFGKPVTLSCSQTLNHNVMYWYQQKSSQAPKLLFHYYDKDFNNEADTPDNFQSRRPNTSFCFLDIRSPGLGDTAMYLCATSREAGGGEQYFGPGTRLTVT.

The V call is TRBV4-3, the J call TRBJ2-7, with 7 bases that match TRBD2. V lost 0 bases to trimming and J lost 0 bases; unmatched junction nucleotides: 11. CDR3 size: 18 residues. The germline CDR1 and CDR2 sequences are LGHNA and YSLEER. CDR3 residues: CASSQDIPGRDISYEQYF. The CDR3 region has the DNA TGCGCCAGCAGCCAAGATATCCCGGGGAGGGATATCTCCTACGAGCAGTACTTC.

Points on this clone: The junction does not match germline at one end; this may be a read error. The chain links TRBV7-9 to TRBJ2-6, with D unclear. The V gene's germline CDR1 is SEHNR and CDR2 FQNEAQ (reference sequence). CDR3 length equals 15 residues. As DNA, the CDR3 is TGTGCCAGCCGCTTAAACCCGTCTGGGGCCAACGTCCTGACTTTC. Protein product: CASRLNPSGANVLTF.

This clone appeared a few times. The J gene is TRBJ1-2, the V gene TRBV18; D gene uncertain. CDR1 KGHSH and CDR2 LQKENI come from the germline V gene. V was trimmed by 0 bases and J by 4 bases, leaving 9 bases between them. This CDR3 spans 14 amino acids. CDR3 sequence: CASSPPTESYGYTF. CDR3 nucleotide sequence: TGTGCCAGCTCACCACCCACAGAGTCCTATGGCTACACCTTC.

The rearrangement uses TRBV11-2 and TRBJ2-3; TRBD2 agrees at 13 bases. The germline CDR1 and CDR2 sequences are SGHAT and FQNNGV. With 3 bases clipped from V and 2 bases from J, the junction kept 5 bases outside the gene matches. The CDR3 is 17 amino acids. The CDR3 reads CASSLTSGRRVTDTQYF. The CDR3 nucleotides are TGTGCCAGCAGCTTGACTAGCGGGAGGAGGGTCACAGATACGCAGTATTTT.

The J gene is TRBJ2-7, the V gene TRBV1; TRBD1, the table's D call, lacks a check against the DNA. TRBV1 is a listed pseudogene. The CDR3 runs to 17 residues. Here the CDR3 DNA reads TGCACCAGCAGTAAAAGGAACGGGGACACACACTTCTACGAGCAGTACTTC. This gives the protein CTSSKRNGDTHFYEQYF.

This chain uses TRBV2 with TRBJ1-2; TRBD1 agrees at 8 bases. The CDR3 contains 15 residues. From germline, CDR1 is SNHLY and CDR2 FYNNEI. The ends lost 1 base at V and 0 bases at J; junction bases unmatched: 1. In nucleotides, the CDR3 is TGTGCCAGCAGTGAAGGCAGGGGGCCTAACTATGGCTACACCTTC. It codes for CASSEGRGPNYGYTF. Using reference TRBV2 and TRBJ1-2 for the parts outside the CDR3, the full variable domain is EPEVTQTPSHQVTQMGQEVILRCVPISNHLYFYWYRQILGQKVEFLVSFYNNEISEKSEIFDDQFSVERPDGSNFTLKIRSTKLEDSAMYFCASSEGRGPNYGYTFGSGTRLTVV.